A selection of T cell receptor beta chains follows, all from one sample in a study of T cells expressing NK-cell markers. One entry per CDR3 protein, without DNA, is what TCRdb gives after re-calling the 5' RACE reads. The sample's table shows 500,000 to 700,000 distinct CDR3 sequences. Material for sequencing was blood T cells: a sorted CD56 or NKG2C T cell subset, CD4+ or CD8+ T cells, or bulk PBMC T cells (not recorded which). The receptors here all came from a man between 18 and 29 years old in good health. Both conserved end residues are part of each CDR3. Fields, in order: J gene, V gene, CDR3 protein.

TRBJ2-5,TRBV12-3/TRBV12-4,CASSLRRPSDQYF
TRBJ2-2,TRBV24-1,CATSDLAGDRTGELFF
TRBJ2-1,TRBV5-1,CASSSPLNEQFF
TRBJ2-1,TRBV11-2,CASSSLTSLWGDYNEQFF
TRBJ1-2,TRBV9,CASSGRGAGVSGYTF
TRBJ2-1,TRBV7-9,CASSSTGGWTYNEQFF
TRBJ2-7,TRBV10-3,CAISERKGMGNEQYF
TRBJ2-3,TRBV18,CASSPQGGTDTQYF
TRBJ2-5,TRBV4-2,CASSPGDGQGKETQYF
TRBJ2-1,TRBV25-1,CASKDSSSYNEQFF
TRBJ2-5,TRBV21-1,CASSLNVASGDREQETQYF
TRBJ2-5,TRBV7-2,CATTASVGTQYF
TRBJ2-1,TRBV7-9,CASSLALGLSSYNEQFF
TRBJ2-1,TRBV5-5,CASGDKSYNEQFF
TRBJ1-2,TRBV4-1,CASSQDSSRDSLYGYTF
TRBJ2-3,TRBV10-3,CAISAGGRTGTDTQYF
TRBJ2-3,TRBV11-2,CASSSWIETQYF
TRBJ2-1,TRBV27,CASSLYTGTMVEQFF
TRBJ2-5,TRBV10-3,CAISESPFTRDPSTEETQYF
TRBJ2-1,TRBV6-1,CASSLLKTTNNEQFF
TRBJ2-3,TRBV12-3/TRBV12-4,CASSLGGRGVTDTQYF
TRBJ2-3,TRBV19,CASSQAGGGDTQYF
TRBJ1-1,TRBV7-9,CASSLFRGNTEAFF
TRBJ2-1,TRBV5-1,CASSLRQGLAGHANNEQFF
TRBJ2-3,TRBV5-1,CASSSWTGVRSGSDTQYF
TRBJ2-1,TRBV5-4,CASSLSGVPNEQFF
TRBJ2-5,TRBV4-2,CASSQGEEQGGETQYF
TRBJ1-2,TRBV28,CASAARAPDGYTF
TRBJ2-7,TRBV28,CASSLKSGQEQYF
TRBJ2-7,TRBV29-1,CSVATGLTYEQYF
TRBJ2-2,TRBV7-7,CASSLLTSGGTGELFF
TRBJ1-5,TRBV12-3/TRBV12-4,CASSLAPDQPQHF
TRBJ2-5,TRBV5-5,CASSLGPGQGAETQYF
TRBJ2-7,TRBV29-1,CSVTSGGEQYF
TRBJ2-3,TRBV6-5,CASSSRSGITDTQYF
TRBJ1-2,TRBV12-3/TRBV12-4,CASKPGANYGYTF
TRBJ2-1,TRBV15,CATSRDEEGISDLDNEQFF
TRBJ2-2,TRBV9,CASSVVSERGTGELFF
TRBJ1-2,TRBV30,CAWIRVRGYTF
TRBJ2-2,TRBV12-3/TRBV12-4,CASSLRQGAAGELFF
TRBJ2-1,TRBV2,CASSDPLNEQFF
TRBJ1-5,TRBV5-1,CASSWVPGQAQPQHF
TRBJ1-3,TRBV29-1,CSAGGAGNTIYF
TRBJ2-6,TRBV3-1,CASSQKGHSANVLTF
TRBJ2-7,TRBV18,CASSRDSDQQYF